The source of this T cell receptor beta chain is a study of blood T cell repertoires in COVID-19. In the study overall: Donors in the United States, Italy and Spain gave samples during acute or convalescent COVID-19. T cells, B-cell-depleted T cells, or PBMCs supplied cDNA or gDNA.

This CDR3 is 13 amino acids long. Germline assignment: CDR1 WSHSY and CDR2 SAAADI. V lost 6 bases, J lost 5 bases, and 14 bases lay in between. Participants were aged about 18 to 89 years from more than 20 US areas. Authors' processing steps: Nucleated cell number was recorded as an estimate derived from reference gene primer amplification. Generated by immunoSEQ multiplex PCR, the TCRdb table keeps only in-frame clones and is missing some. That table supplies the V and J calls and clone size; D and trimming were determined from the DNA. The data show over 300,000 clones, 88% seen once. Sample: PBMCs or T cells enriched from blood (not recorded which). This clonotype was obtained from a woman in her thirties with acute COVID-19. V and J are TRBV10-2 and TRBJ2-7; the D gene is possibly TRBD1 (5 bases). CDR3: CASRVPGSDEQYF. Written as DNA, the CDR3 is TGCGCCAGCAGGGTACCAGGGTCCGACGAGCAGTACTTC.